These T cell receptor beta chains were read from a single sample in a study of OX40 agonist ivuxolimab in advanced cancers. TCRdb keeps only in-frame clones here, not all; method: immunoSEQ multiplex PCR. The sample shows around 87,000 clones, around 94% of them seen only once. The source material was CD4+ or CD8+ T cells sorted from blood, sampled in a trial of the OX40 agonist ivuxolimab. The source is an adult with an advanced solid tumor such as melanoma, head and neck, liver or kidney cancer. Both conserved end residues are part of each CDR3. The D gene is left open where the match is weak. Where a row states a size, it is once, few, many or the class of an expanded clone; other rows omit it.

- | TRBJ1-2 | - | TRBV25-1 | TGTGCCAGCAGTGAATATTATGAGTTGGGCTATGGCTACACCTTC | CASSEYYELGYGYTF
- | TRBJ2-7 | TRBD2 | TRBV19 | TGTGCCAGTACGCTTAGCGGGAGTGACGAGCAGTACTTC | CASTLSGSDEQYF
- | TRBJ2-2 | - | TRBV4-1 | TGCGCCAGCAGCCCGTGGGGGGGCTTGGACACCGGGGAGCTGTTTTTT | CASSPWGGLDTGELFF
- | TRBJ2-7 | TRBD1 | TRBV5-8 | TGTGCCAGCAGCGGGGACAGGAACGGCTACGAGCAGTACTTC | CASSGDRNGYEQYF
once | TRBJ1-2 | - | TRBV28 | TGTGCCAGCAACACCTTTGGCCCAGGGGACGGCTACACCTTC | CASNTFGPGDGYTF
- | TRBJ2-1 | - | TRBV19 | TGTGCCAGTAGTATAGATCCGAGGGGGGTCGTTGAGCAGTTCTTC | CASSIDPRGVVEQFF
- | TRBJ2-3 | TRBD2 | TRBV27 | TGTGCCAGCAACTGGCGGGGGGAACACACAGATACGCAGTATTTT | CASNWRGEHTDTQYF
- | TRBJ1-3 | - | TRBV2 | TGTGCCAGCAGTGACCTGGACAGTCTCTCTGGAAACACCATATATTTT | CASSDLDSLSGNTIYF
once | TRBJ1-1 | - | TRBV19 | TGTGCCAGTAGTATTGTGGGAGGGTACAGGAACACTGAAGCTTTCTTT | CASSIVGGYRNTEAFF
- | TRBJ2-1 | TRBD1 | TRBV6-5 | TGTGCCAGCAGTTACTCCCGGACAGGGACCTACAATGAGCAGTTCTTC | CASSYSRTGTYNEQFF
- | TRBJ1-4 | TRBD1 | TRBV4-1 | TGCGCCAGCAGCCAAGATGCACCGGGACAGGCGGATGAAAAACTGTTTTTT | CASSQDAPGQADEKLFF
- | TRBJ1-1 | - | TRBV29-1 | TGCAGCGTTGTGTCGGGGTTAGTGAACACTGAAGCTTTCTTT | CSVVSGLVNTEAFF
few | TRBJ1-1 | - | TRBV20-1 | TGCAGTGCAATTAACACTGAAGCTTTCTTT | CSAINTEAFF
- | TRBJ1-1 | - | TRBV6-5 | TGTGCCAGCAGACAGGGCTGGAACACTGAAGCTTTCTTT | CASRQGWNTEAFF